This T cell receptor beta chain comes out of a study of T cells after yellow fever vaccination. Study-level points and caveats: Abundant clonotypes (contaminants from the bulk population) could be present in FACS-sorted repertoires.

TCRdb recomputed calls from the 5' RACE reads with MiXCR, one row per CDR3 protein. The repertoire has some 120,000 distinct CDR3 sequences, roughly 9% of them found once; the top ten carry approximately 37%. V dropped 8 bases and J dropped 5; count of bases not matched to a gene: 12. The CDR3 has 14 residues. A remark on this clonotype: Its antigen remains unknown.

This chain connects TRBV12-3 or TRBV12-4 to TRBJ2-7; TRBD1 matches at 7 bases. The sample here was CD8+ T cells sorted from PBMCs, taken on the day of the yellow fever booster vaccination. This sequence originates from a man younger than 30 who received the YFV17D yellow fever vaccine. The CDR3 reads CASGEGTAGDEQYF. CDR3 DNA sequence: TGTGCCAGCGGAGAGGGGACAGCAGGCGACGAGCAGTACTTC.